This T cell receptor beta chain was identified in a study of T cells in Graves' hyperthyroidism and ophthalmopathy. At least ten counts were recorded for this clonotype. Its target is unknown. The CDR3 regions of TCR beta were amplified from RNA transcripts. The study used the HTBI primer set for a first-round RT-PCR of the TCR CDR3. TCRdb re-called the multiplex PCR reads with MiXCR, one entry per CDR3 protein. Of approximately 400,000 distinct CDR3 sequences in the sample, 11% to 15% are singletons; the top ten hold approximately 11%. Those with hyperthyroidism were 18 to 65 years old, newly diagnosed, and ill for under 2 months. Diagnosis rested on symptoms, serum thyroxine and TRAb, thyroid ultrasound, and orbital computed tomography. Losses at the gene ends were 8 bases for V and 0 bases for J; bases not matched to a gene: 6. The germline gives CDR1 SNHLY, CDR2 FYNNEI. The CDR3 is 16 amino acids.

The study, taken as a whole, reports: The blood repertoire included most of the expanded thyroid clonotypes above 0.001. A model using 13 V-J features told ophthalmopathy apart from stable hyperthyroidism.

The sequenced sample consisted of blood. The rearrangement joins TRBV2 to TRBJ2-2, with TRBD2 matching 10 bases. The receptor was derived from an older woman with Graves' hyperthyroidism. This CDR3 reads CASSWTSGANTGELFF. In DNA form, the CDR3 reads TGTGCCAGCTCCTGGACTAGCGGAGCGAACACCGGGGAGCTGTTTTTT. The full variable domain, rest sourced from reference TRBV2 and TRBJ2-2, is EPEVTQTPSHQVTQMGQEVILRCVPISNHLYFYWYRQILGQKVEFLVSFYNNEISEKSEIFDDQFSVERPDGSNFTLKIRSTKLEDSAMYFCASSWTSGANTGELFFGEGSRLTVL.